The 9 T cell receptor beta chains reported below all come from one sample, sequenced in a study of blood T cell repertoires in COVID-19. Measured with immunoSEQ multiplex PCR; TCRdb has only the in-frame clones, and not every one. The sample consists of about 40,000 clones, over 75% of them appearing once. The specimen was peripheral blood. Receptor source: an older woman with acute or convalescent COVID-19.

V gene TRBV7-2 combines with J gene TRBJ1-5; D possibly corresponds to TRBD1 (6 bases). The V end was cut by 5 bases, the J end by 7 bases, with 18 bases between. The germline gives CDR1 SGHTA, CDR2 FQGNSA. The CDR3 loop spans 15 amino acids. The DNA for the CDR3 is TGTGCCAGCAGCCACCTCCGGGACATTTCCCAGCCCCAGCATTTT. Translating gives CASSHLRDISQPQHF.

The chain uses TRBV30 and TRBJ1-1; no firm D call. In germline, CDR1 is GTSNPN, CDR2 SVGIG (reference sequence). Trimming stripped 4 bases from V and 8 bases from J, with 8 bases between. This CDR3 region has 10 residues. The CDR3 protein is CAWIWQEAFF. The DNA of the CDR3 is TGTGCCTGGATTTGGCAAGAAGCTTTCTTT.

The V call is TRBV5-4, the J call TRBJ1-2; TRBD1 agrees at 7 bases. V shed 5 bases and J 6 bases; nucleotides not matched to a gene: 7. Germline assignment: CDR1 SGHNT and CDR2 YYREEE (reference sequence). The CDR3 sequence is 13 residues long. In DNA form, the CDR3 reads TGTGCCAGCAGTTTTCAGGGGGTTGATGGCTACACCTTC. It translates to CASSFQGVDGYTF.

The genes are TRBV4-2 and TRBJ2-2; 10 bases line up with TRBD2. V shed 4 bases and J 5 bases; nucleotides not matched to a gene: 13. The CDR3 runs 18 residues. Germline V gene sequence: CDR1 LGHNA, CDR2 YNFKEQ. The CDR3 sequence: CASSPRGTSGTGTGELFF. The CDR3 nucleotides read TGTGCCAGCAGCCCCAGGGGTACTAGCGGGACGGGTACCGGGGAGCTGTTTTTT.

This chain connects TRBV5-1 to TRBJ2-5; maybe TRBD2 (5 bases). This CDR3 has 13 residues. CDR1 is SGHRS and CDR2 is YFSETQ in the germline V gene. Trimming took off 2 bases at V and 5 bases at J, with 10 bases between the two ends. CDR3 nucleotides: TGCGCCAGCAGCTTCGAGGGTGGTGAGACCCAGTACTTC. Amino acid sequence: CASSFEGGETQYF.

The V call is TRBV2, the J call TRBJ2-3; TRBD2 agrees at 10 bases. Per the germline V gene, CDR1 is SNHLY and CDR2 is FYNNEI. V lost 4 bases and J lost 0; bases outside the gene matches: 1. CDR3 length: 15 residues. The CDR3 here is CASSAGLASTDTQYF. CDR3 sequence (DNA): TGTGCCAGCAGTGCGGGACTAGCGAGCACAGATACGCAGTATTTT.

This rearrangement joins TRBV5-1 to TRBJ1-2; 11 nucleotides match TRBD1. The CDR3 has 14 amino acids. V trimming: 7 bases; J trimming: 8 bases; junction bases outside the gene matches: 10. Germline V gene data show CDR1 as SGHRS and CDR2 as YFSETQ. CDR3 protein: CASGPGTGGDGYTF. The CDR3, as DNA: TGCGCCAGCGGCCCCGGGACAGGGGGAGACGGCTACACCTTC.

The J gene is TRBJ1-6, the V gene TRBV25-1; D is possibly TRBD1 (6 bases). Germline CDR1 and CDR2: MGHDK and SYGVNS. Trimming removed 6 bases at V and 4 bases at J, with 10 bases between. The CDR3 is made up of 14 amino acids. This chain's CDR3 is CASRDSLYNSPLHF. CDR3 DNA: TGTGCCAGCAGGGACAGCCTTTATAATTCACCCCTCCACTTT.

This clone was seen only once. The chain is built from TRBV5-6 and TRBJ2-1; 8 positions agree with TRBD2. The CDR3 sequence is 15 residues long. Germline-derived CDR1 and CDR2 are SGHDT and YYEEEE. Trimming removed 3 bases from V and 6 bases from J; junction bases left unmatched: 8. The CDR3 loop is CASSWIAGSVNEQFF. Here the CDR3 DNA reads TGTGCCAGCAGCTGGATAGCGGGGTCTGTCAATGAGCAGTTCTTC.